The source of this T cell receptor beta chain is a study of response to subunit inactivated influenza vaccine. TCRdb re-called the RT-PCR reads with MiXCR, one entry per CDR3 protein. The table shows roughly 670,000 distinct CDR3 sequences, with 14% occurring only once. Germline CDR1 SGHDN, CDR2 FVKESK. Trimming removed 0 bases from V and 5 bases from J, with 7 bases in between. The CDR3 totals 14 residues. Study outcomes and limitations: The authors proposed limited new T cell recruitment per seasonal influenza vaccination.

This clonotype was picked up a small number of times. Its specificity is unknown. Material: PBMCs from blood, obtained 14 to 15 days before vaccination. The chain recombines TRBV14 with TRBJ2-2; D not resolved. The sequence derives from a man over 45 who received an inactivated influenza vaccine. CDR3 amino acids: CASSQDYWTGELFF. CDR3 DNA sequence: TGTGCCAGCAGCCAAGACTATTGGACCGGGGAGCTGTTTTTT.